This T cell receptor beta chain originates from a study of CD8 T cells in Susac syndrome. RNA amounts of roughly 0.5 to 1 ug underwent reverse transcription with random hexamers. Across 54 Vbeta and 13 Jbeta, TCR beta CDR3 was amplified with immunoSEQ multiplex PCR. MiXCR, applied by TCRdb to the immunoSEQ multiplex PCR reads, yields one record per CDR3 protein. The sample has 100,000 to 150,000 distinct CDR3 sequences; roughly 94% are singletons. The authors carried out high-throughput sequencing of TCR beta. They applied it to CD8+ and CD4+ T cells obtained from blood. The multiple sclerosis controls were treatment-naive patients with relapsing-remitting disease that was stable or active. The source of this sequence is a human donor with multiple sclerosis. Sequencing input: CD4+ T cells from PBMCs.

The DNA for the CDR3 is TGTGCCAGCAGCCAAGACGGGACCGAAGAGACCCAGTACTTC. This codes for CASSQDGTEETQYF. V is TRBV3-1 and J is TRBJ2-5; D might be TRBD1 or TRBD2, each matching 5 bases. The CDR3 length is 14 residues. Germline V gene lookup returns CDR1 LGHDT and CDR2 YNNKEL (reference sequence). The V gene lost 0 bases and the J gene lost 3 bases, with 8 bases spanning the gap.